One and the same sample provided the 32 T cell receptor beta chains below, sequenced in a study of shared clonotypes between healthy human individuals. The protocol was immunoSEQ multiplex PCR, while the TCRdb copy is restricted to in-frame clones and leaves out a portion. This sample carries 550,000 to 700,000 clones, 60% to 75% of them seen once, and the ten largest clones take around 1.8%. The sequencing sample was made of memory CD4+ T cells sorted from blood. As to subset: CD45RA-negative fraction. All receptors derive from a woman in her 30s in good health.

Of note for this clone: With a much larger clone just one base away, this may be a read error. The chain has TRBV4-2 and TRBJ2-7, with TRBD2 as a possible D gene (5 bases). Germline V gene sequence: CDR1 LGHNA, CDR2 YNFKEQ. V lost 8 bases, J lost 2 bases, and 22 bases lay in between. This CDR3 spans 16 amino acids. CDR3 DNA sequence: TGTGCCAGCCAACCAGCGGCACTCGCCGGAGCCTACGAGCAGTACTTC. This codes for CASQPAALAGAYEQYF.

This chain uses TRBV2 with TRBJ2-1; 9 bases match TRBD2. The ends lost 6 bases at V and 3 bases at J; junction bases unmatched: 6. Germline CDR1 SNHLY, CDR2 FYNNEI. The CDR3 covers 15 residues. As DNA, the CDR3 is TGTGCCAGCAGGCTGACTAGCGGATTCTACAATGAGCAGTTCTTC. Translation: CASRLTSGFYNEQFF.

The table lists this clone with a few counts. V usage is TRBV15 and J usage is TRBJ2-2; 8 bases are a match to TRBD1. V shed 7 bases and J 7 bases; nucleotides not matched to a gene: 8. In germline, CDR1 is LNHNV, CDR2 YYDKDF (reference sequence). This CDR3 comprises 14 residues. DNA of the CDR3: TGTGCCACCACTGCCGGACAGGGACTCGGGGAGCTGTTTTTT. Translation gives CATTAGQGLGELFF.

V gene TRBV19 combines with J gene TRBJ1-1; 9 bases are a match to TRBD1. Germline loops: CDR1 LNHDA, CDR2 SQIVND (reference sequence). Germline trimming cut 7 bases from V and 8 bases from J; bases unmatched to any gene: 5. CDR3 size: 12 residues. CDR3 DNA: TGTGCCAGTAACAGGGGGCGAGCCGAAGCTTTCTTT. This sequence encodes CASNRGRAEAFF.

The V and J genes are TRBV28 and TRBJ2-7; 10 bases match TRBD2. CDR1 is MDHEN and CDR2 is SYDVKM in the germline V gene. Losses at the gene ends were 8 bases for V and 3 bases for J; bases not matched to a gene: 7. CDR3 size: 14 residues. In nucleotides, the CDR3 is TGTGCCAGCCGCACCGGGACTAGCGACTACGAGCAGTACTTC. This gives the protein CASRTGTSDYEQYF.

V usage is TRBV28 and J usage is TRBJ1-1; the D is unclear. The V end lost 5 bases, the J end lost 0 bases, and 13 bases lay between the germline ends. Germline V gene data show CDR1 as MDHEN and CDR2 as SYDVKM. This CDR3 has 15 amino acids. CDR3: CASSGRWGMNTEAFF. In nucleotides, the CDR3 is TGTGCCAGCAGTGGGAGGTGGGGAATGAACACTGAAGCTTTCTTT.

The chain is built from TRBV15 and TRBJ2-2, with 11 bases matching TRBD2. This CDR3 comprises 17 residues. Germline loops: CDR1 LNHNV, CDR2 YYDKDF (reference sequence). The V gene end was trimmed by 3 bases and the J gene end by 8 bases; junction bases not matched to a gene: 11. The CDR3 spells CATSSLWVAGGPGELFF. CDR3 bases: TGTGCCACCAGCAGCCTCTGGGTAGCGGGAGGGCCGGGGGAGCTGTTTTTT.

This clone was recorded only once. The J gene is TRBJ2-1, the V gene TRBV5-1, with 10 bases fitting TRBD2. With 3 bases clipped from V and 7 bases from J, the junction kept 7 bases outside the gene matches. The CDR3 extends over 15 amino acids. Germline loops: CDR1 SGHRS, CDR2 YFSETQ. As DNA, the CDR3 is TGCGCCAGCAGCTACGGCAGCGGGAGGGCAAATGAGCAGTTCTTC. It translates to CASSYGSGRANEQFF.

J is TRBJ1-4 and V is TRBV9; no firm D call. The CDR3 spans 13 residues. Trimming removed 3 bases at V and 8 bases at J, with 11 bases between. Germline loops: CDR1 SGDLS, CDR2 YYNGEE. This CDR3 is CASSARLGEKLFF. The CDR3 DNA follows: TGTGCCAGCAGCGCACGATTAGGCGAAAAACTGTTTTTT. Together with reference TRBV9 and TRBJ1-4, the CDR3 gives the full variable domain: DSGVTQTPKHLITATGQRVTLRCSPRSGDLSVYWYQQSLDQGLQFLIQYYNGEERAKGNILERFSAQQFPDLHSELNLSSLELGDSALYFCASSARLGEKLFFGSGTQLSVL.

The J gene is TRBJ2-2, the V gene TRBV6-1, with D uncertain. CDR1 is MNHNS and CDR2 is SASEGT in the germline V gene. The germline V and J ends were trimmed by 8 bases and 3 bases, with 7 bases remaining between them. The CDR3 covers 12 residues. The CDR3 reads CASLPHTGELFF. As DNA, the CDR3 is TGTGCCAGCCTTCCCCACACCGGGGAGCTGTTTTTT.

The V and J genes are TRBV11-2 and TRBJ2-2; perhaps D is TRBD1 or TRBD2 (5 bases each). The CDR3 is 16 amino acids. V lost 3 bases, J lost 0 bases, and 11 bases lay in between. Germline V gene lookup returns CDR1 SGHAT and CDR2 FQNNGV. CDR3 protein: CASSFLRGANTGELFF. DNA of the CDR3: TGTGCCAGCAGCTTCCTCCGGGGCGCGAACACCGGGGAGCTGTTTTTT.

The chain employs TRBV5-4 and TRBJ2-4; 9 bases agree with TRBD1. Germline V gives CDR1 SGHNT, CDR2 YYREEE (reference sequence). The trim removed 2 bases at V and 10 bases at J, leaving 1 base unmatched. The CDR3 sequence is 12 residues long. The CDR3 DNA sequence: TGTGCCAGCAGCTTAGGGACAGGGATTCAGTACTTC. The encoded protein is CASSLGTGIQYF.

V usage is TRBV6-5 and J usage is TRBJ1-2; 8 bases agree with TRBD1. CDR1 is MNHEY and CDR2 is SVGAGI in the germline V gene. V was clipped by 6 bases and J by 4 bases; unmatched bases: 7. The CDR3 extends over 14 amino acids. The CDR3 loop is CASRLGQGGYGYTF. CDR3 nucleotide sequence: TGTGCCAGCAGACTTGGACAGGGTGGCTATGGCTACACCTTC.

The rearrangement links TRBV5-1 to TRBJ2-7; 9 bases align to TRBD2. Looked up from germline, CDR1 is SGHRS and CDR2 is YFSETQ. The CDR3 runs 15 residues. V gave up 2 bases and J gave up 1 base; unmatched junction bases: 4. The CDR3 DNA reads TGCGCCAGCAGCTTTTTAGCGGGAGTTTCCTACGAGCAGTACTTC. Its protein is CASSFLAGVSYEQYF.

This chain links TRBV27 with TRBJ1-1; D is possibly TRBD1 (6 bases). The CDR3 runs 15 residues. Deletions cut 3 bases from V and 2 bases from J, with 13 bases between. Germline CDR1 and CDR2: MNHEY and SMNVEV (reference sequence). For the CDR3, the DNA is TGTGCCAGCAGTTTCAGGGGCGACCTAAACACTGAAGCTTTCTTT. Its protein is CASSFRGDLNTEAFF.

The chain joins TRBV15 to TRBJ1-1, with unresolved D. Trimming removed 7 bases from V and 0 bases from J, with 9 bases in between. Germline V gene sequence: CDR1 LNHNV, CDR2 YYDKDF (reference sequence). This CDR3 spans 13 amino acids. The CDR3 spells CATTRTVNTEAFF. CDR3 DNA: TGTGCCACCACAAGGACGGTGAACACTGAAGCTTTCTTT.

The V gene is TRBV27, the J gene TRBJ2-5, with 7 bases aligning to TRBD2. Losses at the gene ends were 5 bases for V and 6 bases for J; bases not matched to a gene: 6. The CDR3 has 13 residues. CDR1 and CDR2 from the germline V gene are MNHEY and SMNVEV (reference sequence). The CDR3 nucleotides read TGTGCCAGCAGTACCCGGGGGACTAAGACCCAGTACTTC. Translation: CASSTRGTKTQYF.

This clone occurred many times. The sample has other DNA sequences that encode this CDR3 too. The chain recombines TRBV14 with TRBJ1-1; D unresolved. The germline gives CDR1 SGHDN, CDR2 FVKESK. The CDR3 length is 13 residues. V was trimmed by 0 bases and J by 1 base, leaving 3 bases between them. CDR3 DNA: TGTGCCAGCAGCCAAGACACGAACACTGAAGCTTTCTTT. Translation gives CASSQDTNTEAFF.

The V gene is TRBV6-5, the J gene TRBJ2-7; the match to TRBD1 covers 9 bases. CDR1 is MNHEY, CDR2 SVGAGI, per germline. The CDR3 is 15 residues long. V shed 7 bases and J 2 bases; nucleotides not matched to a gene: 9. The CDR3 sequence: CASNPRDRATYEQYF. For the CDR3, the DNA is TGTGCCAGCAACCCGCGGGACAGGGCAACCTACGAGCAGTACTTC.

This clone showed up just a few times. The CDR3, as DNA: TGTGCCAGCAGTTTAAATATCAAGCCCCAGCATTTT. It translates to CASSLNIKPQHF. This chain uses TRBV28 with TRBJ1-5; D ambiguous. Germline V gene sequence: CDR1 MDHEN, CDR2 SYDVKM. The CDR3 covers 12 residues. V was cut by 2 bases and J by 8 bases, with 7 bases left in between.

The V gene is TRBV6-4, the J gene TRBJ2-6; D is tentatively TRBD1 or TRBD2 (5 bases each). The CDR3 is 17 amino acids. CDR1 and CDR2 (germline): MRHNA, SNTAGT. V lost 6 bases to trimming and J lost 3 bases, with 18 bases between them. CDR3 nucleotide sequence: TGTGCCAGCAGCTTACAGGCTGCGGGCCTTGGGGCCAACGTCCTGACTTTC. It yields the protein CASSLQAAGLGANVLTF.

This chain connects TRBV5-1 to TRBJ2-7; TRBD1 matches at 9 bases. This CDR3 spans 15 amino acids. The ends lost 4 bases at V and 4 bases at J; junction bases unmatched: 9. Germline CDR1 and CDR2: SGHRS and YFSETQ. CDR3 nucleotide sequence: TGCGCCAGCAGCCCGCACAGGGGGCGGGGATACGAGCAGTACTTC. Amino acids: CASSPHRGRGYEQYF.

The table lists this clone with a count of one. The chain recombines TRBV28 with TRBJ2-1; TRBD2 is a possible D gene (5 bases). Germline values: CDR1 MDHEN, CDR2 SYDVKM. The length of the CDR3 is 16 residues. V was shortened by 4 bases and J by 3 bases, with 16 bases between the two germline ends. The CDR3 DNA follows: TGTGCCAGCAGTTCTTCCGGGGTCCAATACTACAATGAGCAGTTCTTC. This sequence encodes CASSSSGVQYYNEQFF.

This clone showed up just a few times. A junction end diverges from the germline sequence, so it may reflect a read error. V and J are TRBV20-1 and TRBJ1-2, with 8 nucleotides matching TRBD1. Germline assignment: CDR1 DFQATT and CDR2 SNEGSKA (reference sequence). This CDR3 spans 11 amino acids. The CDR3 coding sequence is TGCAGTGCTAGTCGCAGGGGGCGGATCGCCTTC. Translation gives CSASRRGRIAF.

The chain carries TRBV11-1 and TRBJ2-7, with D possibly matching TRBD1 (6 bases). With 5 bases removed from V and 2 bases from J, the gap between germline ends came to 10 bases. CDR1 SGHAT and CDR2 FQDESV come from the germline V gene (reference sequence). The CDR3 sequence is 13 residues long. The chain's CDR3 is CASSPGAAYEQYF. The CDR3 DNA reads TGTGCCAGCAGCCCAGGGGCCGCCTACGAGCAGTACTTC.

This clone was found a few times. V is TRBV11-2 and J is TRBJ2-2; 8 nucleotides agree with TRBD1. V trimming: 1 base; J trimming: 4 bases; junction bases outside the gene matches: 5. This CDR3 spans 16 amino acids. Germline CDR1 SGHAT, CDR2 FQNNGV. The CDR3 loop is CASSLGTGRGTGELFF. Written as DNA, the CDR3 is TGTGCCAGCAGCTTAGGGACAGGGCGAGGCACCGGGGAGCTGTTTTTT.

The chain carries TRBV30 and TRBJ2-3; the D gene is possibly TRBD2 (5 bases). Germline-derived CDR1 and CDR2 are GTSNPN and SVGIG (reference sequence). CDR3 size: 12 residues. The germline V and J ends were trimmed by 4 bases and 2 bases, with 7 bases remaining between them. DNA for the CDR3: TGTGCCTGGAATCGGGACACAGATACGCAGTATTTT. Translating gives CAWNRDTDTQYF.

V is TRBV14 and J is TRBJ2-2; D possibly corresponds to TRBD1 (5 bases). The CDR3 length is 17 residues. Trimming took off 1 base at V and 0 bases at J, with 12 bases between the two ends. CDR1 and CDR2 (germline): SGHDN, FVKESK. The CDR3 loop reads CASSQGRQFANTGELFF. DNA of the CDR3: TGTGCCAGCAGCCAAGGAAGACAGTTCGCGAACACCGGGGAGCTGTTTTTT.

CDR3 nucleotide sequence: TGTGCCAGCAGTTACTTCTCCGGGGGAGAAAAGGGCGAGCAGTACTTC. This sequence encodes CASSYFSGGEKGEQYF. The genes are TRBV6-6 and TRBJ2-7, with D possibly being TRBD2 (6 bases). Trimming pared 1 base from V and 6 bases from J, leaving 19 bases between. CDR3 length: 16 amino acids. Germline CDR1 and CDR2: MNHNY and SVGAGI (reference sequence).

CDR3 in amino acids: CTSSGQGRPDEQFF. The CDR3 coding sequence is TGCACCAGCAGCGGCCAGGGTAGGCCCGATGAGCAGTTCTTC. The chain employs TRBV1 and TRBJ2-1; TRBD1 was called by the table and not checked on the DNA. TRBV1 is classified as a pseudogene. The CDR3 has 14 amino acids.

In regard to this clone: Other DNA variants within this sample encode the same CDR3. This chain uses TRBV14 with TRBJ2-5; D is perhaps TRBD2 (5 bases). Trimming took 1 base from V and 5 from J, leaving 5 bases between them. From germline, CDR1 is SGHDN and CDR2 FVKESK. This CDR3 region has 12 residues. The CDR3 nucleotides read TGTGCCAGCAGCCAAGTAGCGGAGACCCAGTACTTC. Its translation is CASSQVAETQYF.

This clone was detected once. V and J are TRBV19 and TRBJ2-7; D is unclear. CDR3 size: 15 residues. Germline loops: CDR1 LNHDA, CDR2 SQIVND (reference sequence). V was trimmed by 1 base and J by 1 base, leaving 11 bases between them. The CDR3 spells CASSIGKSPSYEQYF. CDR3 in DNA: TGTGCCAGTAGTATAGGCAAGTCTCCATCCTACGAGCAGTACTTC.